The sequence of this T cell receptor (beta chain) was determined in a study of T cell changes during pregnancy in multiple sclerosis. The method was immunoSEQ multiplex PCR; TCRdb's version includes in-frame clones alone and lacks a portion of them. The sample records 29,000 or so clones, about nine tenths being singletons. The CDR3 sequence is 15 residues long. Per germline, CDR1 SGHTA and CDR2 FQGTGA. Trimming removed 5 bases from V and 3 bases from J; junction bases left unmatched: 7. The clonotype comes from a female donor with multiple sclerosis, enrolled in a pregnancy study. The starting material was CD8+ T cells from peripheral blood mononuclear cells, obtained in the second trimester of pregnancy. The chain uses TRBV7-3 and TRBJ2-7; 10 bases align to TRBD1. CDR3 in amino acids: CASSAGTGEGYEQYF. CDR3 in DNA: TGTGCCAGCAGCGCAGGGACAGGGGAAGGCTACGAGCAGTACTTC. The entire variable domain, with the rest obtained from reference TRBV7-3 and TRBJ2-7, is as follows: GAGVSQTPSNKVTEKGKYVELRCDPISGHTALYWYRQSLGQGPEFLIYFQGTGAADDSGLPNDRFFAVRPEGSVSTLKIQRTERGDSAVYLCASSAGTGEGYEQYFGPGTRLTVT.